Detailed here is one TCR beta chain. What this receptor recognizes is not known. No much larger clone exists at a distance of one base, and base qualities are not known. The data belong to a study of T-cell reconstitution after alpha-beta-depleted transplantation in children (dated by TCRdb to 2016 to 2018). About the study as a whole: The study quantitatively tracked T-cell immune reconstitution after TCRalphabeta/CD19-depleted allogeneic hematopoietic cell transplantation in children using TCR repertoire profiling. Findings and caveats that apply to the study as a whole: In some patients, the high TCRbeta diversity seen at day 60 was put down to recipient T cells and intrathymic progenitors that had survived conditioning. The apparently early alphabetaT-cell count recovery about two months after transplant was reportedly dependent on only several hundred rapidly expanded clones derived from non-depleted graft cells. The frequencies of hyperexpanded clones fell over the following months, and after one year, T-cell counts and TCRbeta diversity were mostly attributed to newly produced T cells.

CDR1 and CDR2 were assigned from the germline V gene (reference sequence) as DFQATT and SNEGSKA. From the cysteine through the phenylalanine, the CDR3 covers 14 amino acids. Only CDR3 DNA is held: 42 bases, read in frame from base 1. V is pared back by 3 bases and J by 8 bases, with 17 bases lying between the germline termini. Libraries were built with PCR. This sample was sequenced with an Illumina HiSeq 2500. TCR libraries were prepared with molecular barcoding, using unique molecular identifiers to normalize TCRbeta repertoire quantification. The public reads were run again by TCRdb, first through fastp at Q25 and then through MiXCR, and only productive beta chains were kept. CDR3 protein duplicates are merged, each entry listing the most common genes and DNA. The sample data list about 420,000 distinct CDR3 sequences, and roughly 16% of these were observed just once. The top ten hold around 30% of the sample.

What this sample's treatment or condition label stands for: allogeneic hematopoietic cell transplantation with graft depleted of TCRalphabeta T cells and CD19 B cells. TCRalphabeta/CD19-depleted allogeneic hematopoietic cell grafts were given to the transplant recipients, all of whom were children. The sample was PBMCs, mostly from graft donor cells, taken 360 days after TCRalphabeta/CD19-depleted stem cell transplant. The source is a boy in the first two years of life who had a stem cell transplant for Wiskott-Aldrich syndrome, so the T cells may come from the graft donor. The rearrangement combines TRBV20-1 with TRBJ2-1; a confident D gene designation cannot be given. CDR3 reads: CSASVDPLGDEQFF. At the DNA level, the sequence is TGCAGTGCTAGCGTGGACCCCCTAGGCGATGAGCAGTTCTTC.